This T cell receptor beta chain was recovered during a study of T-cell reconstitution after alpha-beta-depleted transplantation in children. Whole-study results and caveats: Some patients' high day-60 TCRbeta diversity was attributed to recipient cells surviving conditioning. Newly made T cells mostly supplied T-cell counts and diversity one year after transplant.

This clonotype has ten or more counts. Its antigen remains unknown. The junction shows a germline mismatch at one end, possibly a read error. Germline lookup yields CDR1 SGHRS and CDR2 YFSETQ. There are 12 residues in the CDR3. TCRbeta library preparation incorporated unique molecular identifiers. Each CDR3 protein gets one entry after TCRdb re-called the PCR reads with MiXCR. The sample includes 700,000 or so distinct CDR3 sequences, over 10% of them seen just once. The clonotype originates from a girl aged 2-15 years with congenital amegakaryocytic thrombocytopenia, due to receive a stem cell transplant. The source was PBMCs, collected before TCRalphabeta/CD19-depleted stem cell transplant. The chain recombines TRBV5-1 with TRBJ2-1; D is perhaps TRBD2 (5 bases). DNA of the CDR3: TGTGCCAGCAGCTTAGGTAGCGATGAGCAGTTCTTC. Translation gives CASSLGSDEQFF.